The 20 T cell receptor beta chains below were found in one sample sequenced in a study of cytomegalovirus exposure and HLA in healthy donors (dated by TCRdb to about 2017). Library generation was performed with the immunoSEQ multiplex PCR assay. The multiplex PCR relied on a mix of 60 forward primers for TCR Vbeta segments and 13 reverse primers for TCR Jbeta segments. Drawn from immuneACCESS, this table holds only the in-frame rearrangements with V and J called that TCRdb kept. Clones are partly lost; checked studies trace under half to an unresolved V gene and leave the rest unexplained. This sample has about 200,000 clones in its table, and 82% of those were observed once. The ten largest clones capture approximately 0.092% of the sample. Source material: PBMCs. These receptors all come from a boy aged 2 to 9 in good health and CMV-seronegative.

The CDR3 is CASSYQGAGDEKLFF. The CDR3 nucleotides are TGTGCCAGCAGTTACCAGGGGGCGGGGGATGAAAAACTGTTTTTT. The rearrangement links TRBV5-4 to TRBJ1-4, with 8 bases aligning to TRBD1. Germline V gene sequence: CDR1 SGHNT, CDR2 YYREEE (reference sequence). V gave up 5 bases and J gave up 6 bases; unmatched junction bases: 9. The CDR3 spans 15 residues.

The rearrangement uses TRBV5-6 and TRBJ1-1; TRBD1 matches 11 bases. V shed 5 bases, J shed 8 bases, and the junction held 5 bases outside the gene matches. Germline CDR1 and CDR2: SGHDT and YYEEEE. The CDR3 consists of 13 residues. Written as DNA, the CDR3 is TGTGCCAGCAGGGCCGGGACAGGGGGGGAAGCTTTCTTT. It specifies CASRAGTGGEAFF.

The genes are TRBV19 and TRBJ1-1; TRBD1 aligns across 9 bases. CDR3 length equals 15 residues. J lost 0 bases, V lost 6 bases, and 5 bases had no gene match. Germline CDR1 LNHDA, CDR2 SQIVND (reference sequence). The DNA of the CDR3 is TGTGCCAGTAGGGTTCGGACAGGGGTGAACACTGAAGCTTTCTTT. Residues: CASRVRTGVNTEAFF.

This clone appeared once. This chain connects TRBV2 to TRBJ1-1, with a weak D call TRBD1 (5 bases). This CDR3 is built from 12 residues. Germline CDR1 and CDR2: SNHLY and FYNNEI. Trimming pared 6 bases from V and 1 base from J, leaving 6 bases between. This CDR3 reads CASRRGNTEAFF. CDR3 in DNA: TGTGCCAGCAGAAGGGGGAACACTGAAGCTTTCTTT.

The chain is built from TRBV11-1 and TRBJ1-2; D unresolved. V lost 0 bases and J lost 6, with 8 bases in between. The germline gives CDR1 SGHAT, CDR2 FQDESV (reference sequence). There are 13 residues in the CDR3. The CDR3, as DNA: TGTGCCAGCAGCTTAGCGGAAGAGGATGGCTACACCTTC. This gives the protein CASSLAEEDGYTF. Supplemented by reference TRBV11-1 and TRBJ1-2, the full variable domain reads EAEVAQSPRYKITEKSQAVAFWCDPISGHATLYWYRQILGQGPELLVQFQDESVVDDSQLPKDRFSAERLKGVDSTLKIQPAELGDSAMYLCASSLAEEDGYTFGSGTRLTVV.

The count of this clone is one. The gene calls are TRBV10-3 and TRBJ2-7; 8 bases are shared with TRBD2. This CDR3 has 12 residues. V lost 11 bases to trimming and J lost 6 bases; unmatched junction nucleotides: 9. In germline, CDR1 is ENHRY, CDR2 SYGVKD. This CDR3 reads CASLGTRGEQYF. The CDR3 DNA reads TGTGCCTCCCTGGGGACTAGGGGCGAGCAGTACTTC.

The CDR3 protein is CASSQDRDYGYTF. CDR3 DNA sequence: TGCGCCAGCAGCCAAGACAGGGACTATGGCTACACCTTC. This chain links TRBV4-1 with TRBJ1-2; D may be TRBD1 (5 bases). This CDR3 is 13 amino acids long. Germline lookup yields CDR1 MGHRA and CDR2 YSYEKL. Between the trimmed V and J ends, which lost 0 bases and 3 bases, there was a span of 5 bases.

The chain uses TRBV30 and TRBJ1-3, with no clear D. V was cut by 0 bases and J by 2 bases, with 14 bases left in between. Germline-derived CDR1 and CDR2 are GTSNPN and SVGIG (reference sequence). This CDR3 has 16 amino acids. DNA of the CDR3: TGTGCCTGGAGTGTTTTGAGAATCCGCGCTGGAAACACCATATATTTT. It codes for CAWSVLRIRAGNTIYF.

V gene TRBV6-1 combines with J gene TRBJ1-1; D is unresolved. In germline, CDR1 is MNHNS, CDR2 SASEGT. The CDR3 contains 14 residues. V was clipped by 2 bases and J by 5 bases, with 12 bases between them. For the CDR3, the DNA is TGTGCCAGCAGTGAATTTGGGGAGGTGACTGAAGCTTTCTTT. Protein: CASSEFGEVTEAFF.

The chain is built from TRBV5-1 and TRBJ2-2; D gene ambiguous. V shed 1 base and J shed 3 bases, with 13 bases lying between them. The CDR3 has 16 amino acids. From germline, CDR1 is SGHRS and CDR2 YFSETQ. CDR3 residues: CASSLSLRRDTGELFF. The DNA for the CDR3 is TGCGCCAGCAGCTTGTCCCTCCGCCGGGACACCGGGGAGCTGTTTTTT. Complete variable domain (other parts from reference TRBV5-1 and TRBJ2-2): KAGVTQTPRYLIKTRGQQVTLSCSPISGHRSVSWYQQTPGQGLQFLFEYFSETQRNKGNFPGRFSGRQFSNSRSEMNVSTLELGDSALYLCASSLSLRRDTGELFFGEGSRLTVL.

The chain employs TRBV4-2 and TRBJ2-5, with 7 bases that match TRBD2. V lost 1 base and J lost 5; bases outside the gene matches: 4. The CDR3 has 14 amino acids. Germline CDR1 and CDR2: LGHNA and YNFKEQ. The CDR3 nucleotides read TGTGCCAGCAGCCAAGGGCTAGCGGAGGAGACCCAGTACTTC. As protein: CASSQGLAEETQYF.

Only one count was recorded for this clone. The chain couples TRBV30 to TRBJ1-5, with 7 positions matching TRBD1. The CDR3 spans 14 residues. Per the germline V gene, CDR1 is GTSNPN and CDR2 is SVGIG (reference sequence). The trim removed 3 bases at V and 3 bases at J, leaving 5 bases unmatched. The chain's CDR3 is CAWSGQAVNQPQHF. CDR3 DNA: TGTGCCTGGAGCGGACAGGCAGTCAATCAGCCCCAGCATTTT.

As concerns this clone: The junction does not match germline at one end; this may be a read error. The genes are TRBV4-2 and TRBJ2-3; 7 nucleotides align to TRBD1. In germline, CDR1 is LGHNA, CDR2 YNFKEQ. The CDR3 covers 16 residues. CDR3 nucleotide sequence: TGTGCCAGCAGCCAGAGGGCACAGGGGCGGACAGATACGCGGTATTTT. Its protein is CASSQRAQGRTDTRYF.

This clone was seen a few times. This chain connects TRBV7-3 to TRBJ2-2, with D unclear. V lost 6 bases to trimming and J lost 4 bases, with 9 bases between them. The V gene's germline CDR1 is SGHTA and CDR2 FQGTGA. The length of the CDR3 is 13 residues. CDR3 loop: CASRESGTGELFF. CDR3 nucleotides: TGTGCCAGCAGAGAGTCGGGCACCGGGGAGCTGTTTTTT.

The V call is TRBV23-1, the J call TRBJ1-4; D ambiguous. TRBV23-1 is marked as an open reading frame, function uncertain. The V end was cut by 7 bases, the J end by 3 bases, with 12 bases between. The CDR3 sequence is 14 residues long. CDR3 sequence: CASTQRLANEKLFF. The CDR3, as DNA: TGCGCCAGCACCCAGAGGCTGGCTAATGAAAAACTGTTTTTT.

Only one count was recorded for this clone. The chain joins TRBV4-1 to TRBJ1-2; 8 bases match TRBD1. The CDR3 is 16 residues long. V gave up 2 bases and J gave up 6 bases; unmatched junction bases: 11. Germline lookup yields CDR1 MGHRA and CDR2 YSYEKL. Here the CDR3 DNA reads TGCGCCAGCAGCCAATTATGGGGCAGGGGGCCAGATGGCTACACCTTC. As protein: CASSQLWGRGPDGYTF.

V is TRBV10-3 and J is TRBJ2-3, with 9 bases that match TRBD1. V gave up 1 base and J gave up 3 bases; unmatched junction bases: 2. The germline gives CDR1 ENHRY, CDR2 SYGVKD. The CDR3 is 15 amino acids. The CDR3 nucleotides are TGTGCCATCAGTGAGTGGGACAGGGAGACAGATACGCAGTATTTT. This codes for CAISEWDRETDTQYF.

The chain joins TRBV11-2 to TRBJ2-5; D is possibly TRBD2 (6 bases). Germline loops: CDR1 SGHAT, CDR2 FQNNGV. V was cut by 0 bases and J by 7 bases, with 21 bases left in between. The CDR3 has 17 amino acids. The CDR3 spells CASSLENTDYLFRTQYF. For the CDR3, the DNA is TGTGCCAGCAGCTTAGAAAACACGGACTACCTTTTTAGGACCCAGTACTTC.

The chain links TRBV5-1 to TRBJ1-1; 8 bases map to TRBD1. This CDR3 has 14 residues. V dropped 3 bases and J dropped 6; count of bases not matched to a gene: 7. From germline, CDR1 is SGHRS and CDR2 YFSETQ. The CDR3 DNA reads as TGCGCCAGCAGCTCGCTACAGGGGGTCGCTGAAGCTTTCTTT. This gives the protein CASSSLQGVAEAFF. Drawing the rest from reference TRBV5-1 and TRBJ1-1, the complete variable domain is KAGVTQTPRYLIKTRGQQVTLSCSPISGHRSVSWYQQTPGQGLQFLFEYFSETQRNKGNFPGRFSGRQFSNSRSEMNVSTLELGDSALYLCASSSLQGVAEAFFGQGTRLTVV.

This clone has a single count. The chain recombines TRBV7-9 with TRBJ2-3; TRBD2 matches 7 bases. The CDR3 spans 15 residues. Germline V gives CDR1 SEHNR, CDR2 FQNEAQ (reference sequence). Trimming cost V 6 bases and J 4 bases; bases outside gene matches: 10. As DNA, the CDR3 is TGTGCCAGCAGGTACCCCGGGGGGACCGCAGATACGCAGTATTTT. It encodes CASRYPGGTADTQYF.